These 26 T cell receptor beta chains were sequenced from one sample in a study of cytomegalovirus exposure and HLA in healthy donors. Some clones are missing from TCRdb's copy, which holds only in-frame ones; the method was immunoSEQ multiplex PCR. This table has 90,000 to 150,000 clones, about 88% appearing once. Sequencing was carried out using PBMCs. These receptors all stem from a man younger than 35 in good health and CMV-seropositive.

The J gene is TRBJ2-3, the V gene TRBV18; 7 bases match TRBD2. V was pared by 3 bases and J by 1 base, with 7 bases of the junction left unmatched. The length of the CDR3 is 16 residues. The V gene's germline CDR1 is KGHSH and CDR2 LQKENI. CDR3 sequence: CASSPILAGRTDTQYF. CDR3 DNA: TGTGCCAGCTCACCGATATTAGCGGGCCGCACAGATACGCAGTATTTT.

This rearrangement joins TRBV13 to TRBJ1-6; 7 positions match TRBD1. Germline loops: CDR1 PRHDT, CDR2 FYEKMQ (reference sequence). This CDR3 is built from 16 residues. The junction had 7 bases not matched to a gene; V was cut back by 0 bases and J by 8 bases. CDR3 loop: CASSLGENRGYSPLHF. Written as DNA, the CDR3 is TGTGCCAGCAGCTTAGGGGAGAACAGGGGTTATTCACCCCTCCACTTT.

This clone was seen only a few times. This sequence joins TRBV6-1 and TRBJ1-6; D is ambiguous. V lost 4 bases to trimming and J lost 0 bases, with 10 bases between them. Germline CDR1 MNHNS, CDR2 SASEGT. This CDR3 is built from 16 residues. CDR3 loop: CASSVDTSSYNSPLHF. CDR3 DNA sequence: TGTGCCAGCAGTGTCGACACAAGCTCCTATAATTCACCCCTCCACTTT.

The chain employs TRBV6-6 and TRBJ2-7, with 9 positions matching TRBD1. V lost 4 bases, J lost 2 bases, and 3 bases stayed unmatched. The CDR3 has 14 amino acids. The germline V gene encodes CDR1 MNHNY and CDR2 SVGAGI (reference sequence). Here the CDR3 DNA reads TGTGCCAGCAGTTCCGGGACAGGGCCCTACGAGCAGTACTTC. This codes for CASSSGTGPYEQYF.

The rearrangement joins TRBV6-5 to TRBJ1-2; 7 bases map to TRBD1. After removal of 6 bases from V and 4 bases from J, the junction contained 8 bases not matched to a gene. This CDR3 spans 14 amino acids. Germline V CDR1 and CDR2: MNHEY, SVGAGI. This chain's CDR3 is CASSRDRGGYGYTF. In DNA, the CDR3 is TGTGCCAGCAGCCGGGACAGAGGGGGCTATGGCTACACCTTC.

V is TRBV6-1 and J is TRBJ2-7, with D possibly matching TRBD1 (6 bases). The CDR3 spans 13 residues. Germline V gene data show CDR1 as MNHNS and CDR2 as SASEGT. Trimming removed 4 bases from V and 5 bases from J, with 12 bases in between. CDR3 in amino acids: CASSGRGFNEQYF. The CDR3 DNA reads as TGTGCCAGCAGTGGCAGGGGCTTTAACGAGCAGTACTTC.

The V gene is TRBV6-5, the J gene TRBJ2-7; 11 bases match TRBD1. Germline loops: CDR1 MNHEY, CDR2 SVGAGI. This CDR3 is 15 amino acids long. V trimming: 6 bases; J trimming: 3 bases; junction bases outside the gene matches: 7. The DNA for the CDR3 is TGTGCCAGCAGATTCTATGGGACAGGGGGCTACGAGCAGTACTTC. It specifies CASRFYGTGGYEQYF.

V is TRBV27 and J is TRBJ2-3, with D unclear. Trimming shortened V by 6 bases and J by 2 bases, and 12 bases separated the two germline ends. CDR1 is MNHEY and CDR2 is SMNVEV in the germline V gene (reference sequence). The CDR3 contains 14 residues. The CDR3 DNA reads TGTGCCAGCAGCCTTCGACTCATCACAGATACGCAGTATTTT. As protein: CASSLRLITDTQYF.

The rearrangement joins TRBV9 to TRBJ1-5; D call uncertain. CDR3 length equals 15 residues. Trimming removed 0 bases at V and 0 bases at J, with 7 bases between. The germline gives CDR1 SGDLS, CDR2 YYNGEE. This CDR3 is CASSVGPISNQPQHF. CDR3 DNA: TGTGCCAGCAGCGTAGGGCCGATTAGCAATCAGCCCCAGCATTTT.

The V call is TRBV14, the J call TRBJ2-3; TRBD1 might be the D (5 bases). V was cut by 3 bases and J by 3 bases, with 22 bases left in between. This CDR3 comprises 18 residues. The germline gives CDR1 SGHDN, CDR2 FVKESK. CDR3 DNA: TGTGCCAGCAGCCACCCGACAGCCTCCTACCGAGCGACAGATACGCAGTATTTT. Translating it yields CASSHPTASYRATDTQYF.

The rearrangement links TRBV28 to TRBJ1-4; D is perhaps TRBD1 (5 bases). The germline V gene encodes CDR1 MDHEN and CDR2 SYDVKM. This CDR3 has 12 amino acids. The V and J ends lost 6 bases and 7 bases respectively, with 9 bases between them. CDR3: CASRTDSEKLFF. The CDR3 DNA is TGTGCCAGCAGGACAGATTCTGAAAAACTGTTTTTT.

V gene TRBV27 combines with J gene TRBJ1-5, with 7 bases lining up with TRBD1. The CDR3 loop spans 16 amino acids. The junction had 10 bases not matched to a gene; V was cut back by 8 bases and J by 0 bases. CDR1 MNHEY and CDR2 SMNVEV come from the germline V gene (reference sequence). This CDR3 reads CASGPGGRYSNQPQHF. CDR3 bases: TGTGCCAGCGGCCCAGGGGGACGTTATAGCAATCAGCCCCAGCATTTT.

The chain is built from TRBV2 and TRBJ1-1; D not certain. CDR1 is SNHLY and CDR2 is FYNNEI in the germline V gene. CDR3 length: 12 amino acids. V was shortened by 7 bases and J by 7 bases, with 13 bases between the two germline ends. The CDR3 here is CASNELGLEAFF. In DNA, the CDR3 is TGTGCCAGCAACGAGCTCGGACTTGAAGCTTTCTTT. The entire variable domain, with the rest obtained from reference TRBV2 and TRBJ1-1, is as follows: EPEVTQTPSHQVTQMGQEVILRCVPISNHLYFYWYRQILGQKVEFLVSFYNNEISEKSEIFDDQFSVERPDGSNFTLKIRSTKLEDSAMYFCASNELGLEAFFGQGTRLTVV.

The chain recombines TRBV5-1 with TRBJ2-4; the D gene is possibly TRBD1 (7 bases). Germline lookup yields CDR1 SGHRS and CDR2 YFSETQ. The ends were cut back, 4 bases at V and 1 base at J, with 9 bases in the middle. This CDR3 is 14 amino acids long. The CDR3 bases are TGCGCCAGCAGCCCAGGGGGGGCCAAAAACATTCAGTACTTC. Amino acid sequence: CASSPGGAKNIQYF.

This clone was seen a handful of times. This chain uses TRBV6-1 with TRBJ1-2, with TRBD1 as a possible D gene (5 bases). Germline loops: CDR1 MNHNS, CDR2 SASEGT. V was pared by 8 bases and J by 4 bases, with 14 bases between. The CDR3 totals 13 residues. The CDR3: CASRRGQRYGYTF. Written as DNA, the CDR3 is TGTGCCAGCCGTCGTGGACAACGCTATGGCTACACCTTC.

The V and J genes are TRBV9 and TRBJ1-4; tentative D call: TRBD1 (5 bases). Between the trimmed V and J ends, which lost 2 bases and 6 bases, there was a span of 11 bases. The CDR3 sequence is 14 residues long. Per the germline V gene, CDR1 is SGDLS and CDR2 is YYNGEE. CDR3: CASSVQGRDEKLFF. CDR3 nucleotide sequence: TGTGCCAGCAGCGTCCAGGGTCGTGATGAAAAACTGTTTTTT.

This rearrangement joins TRBV28 to TRBJ1-1, with D unclear. Germline lookup yields CDR1 MDHEN and CDR2 SYDVKM. The CDR3 contains 14 residues. Trimming removed 2 bases at V and 4 bases at J, with 11 bases between. CDR3 amino acids: CASSLMSRATEAFF. For the CDR3, the DNA is TGTGCCAGCAGTTTAATGTCGAGGGCCACTGAAGCTTTCTTT.

This chain links TRBV29-1 with TRBJ1-1; 8 nucleotides agree with TRBD1. The CDR3 length is 13 residues. The germline V gene has CDR1 SQVTM and CDR2 ANQGSEA. The junction had 9 bases not matched to a gene; V was cut back by 7 bases and J by 5 bases. The DNA for the CDR3 is TGCAGCGCGTTCAGGGGGCTTGGAACTGAAGCTTTCTTT. This gives the protein CSAFRGLGTEAFF.

The J gene is TRBJ1-1, the V gene TRBV19; D is possibly TRBD1 (6 bases). With 6 bases removed from V and 8 bases from J, the gap between germline ends came to 16 bases. Germline CDR1 reads LNHDA; CDR2 reads SQIVND (reference sequence). This CDR3 has 13 residues. For the CDR3, the DNA is TGTGCCAGTAGCCCCGGACAGTTGGTGGAAGCTTTCTTT. This sequence encodes CASSPGQLVEAFF. Drawing the rest from reference TRBV19 and TRBJ1-1, the complete variable domain is DGGITQSPKYLFRKEGQNVTLSCEQNLNHDAMYWYRQDPGQGLRLIYYSQIVNDFQKGDIAEGYSVSREKKESFPLTVTSAQKNPTAFYLCASSPGQLVEAFFGQGTRLTVV.

This chain links TRBV30 with TRBJ1-2, with 7 bases fitting TRBD1. CDR3 length: 12 amino acids. The V and J ends lost 1 base and 11 bases, in that order; junction bases with no gene match: 7. Germline CDR1 reads GTSNPN; CDR2 reads SVGIG (reference sequence). The chain's CDR3 is CAWSETGALYTF. CDR3 sequence (DNA): TGTGCCTGGAGTGAAACAGGGGCCCTTTACACCTTC. The full variable domain, with the rest looked up from reference TRBV30 and TRBJ1-2, is SQTIHQWPATLVQPVGSPLSLECTVEGTSNPNLYWYRQAAGRGLQLLFYSVGIGQISSEVPQNLSASRPQDRQFILSSKKLLLSDSGFYLCAWSETGALYTFGSGTRLTVV.

The rearrangement joins TRBV28 to TRBJ1-3; D is perhaps TRBD1 (5 bases). Germline V gene sequence: CDR1 MDHEN, CDR2 SYDVKM. CDR3 length: 14 residues. V lost 4 bases and J lost 4, with 11 bases in between. CDR3 amino acids: CASSSRVAGNTIYF. Here the CDR3 DNA reads TGTGCCAGCAGTTCCAGGGTAGCCGGAAACACCATATATTTT.

The chain carries TRBV7-2 and TRBJ2-7; 11 nucleotides agree with TRBD1. CDR1 SGHTA and CDR2 FQGNSA come from the germline V gene. CDR3 length: 16 amino acids. Unmatched junction bases numbered 13, after V lost 5 bases and J lost 7 bases. The CDR3 spells CASSLRRTGGREEQYF. The CDR3 nucleotides read TGTGCCAGCAGCCTTAGAAGGACAGGGGGCCGTGAGGAGCAGTACTTC.

The chain carries TRBV19 and TRBJ1-2; D gene unclear. CDR1 and CDR2 (germline): LNHDA, SQIVND (reference sequence). CDR3 length: 17 amino acids. Trimming took off 3 bases at V and 4 bases at J, with 21 bases between the two ends. The CDR3 nucleotides are TGTGCCAGTAGTATTGCCTCGAGGACTTCTAGGTCCTATGGCTACACCTTC. Amino acids: CASSIASRTSRSYGYTF. Based on the CDR3 plus reference TRBV19 and TRBJ1-2, the full variable domain is DGGITQSPKYLFRKEGQNVTLSCEQNLNHDAMYWYRQDPGQGLRLIYYSQIVNDFQKGDIAEGYSVSREKKESFPLTVTSAQKNPTAFYLCASSIASRTSRSYGYTFGSGTRLTVV.

The chain couples TRBV6-1 to TRBJ1-1; D is unclear. This CDR3 comprises 11 residues. Germline V lookup: CDR1 MNHNS, CDR2 SASEGT. V was pared by 1 base and J by 7 bases, with 4 bases between. The CDR3 nucleotides are TGTGCCAGCAGTGAAGTAAATGAAGCTTTCTTT. This sequence encodes CASSEVNEAFF.

This clone was detected once. V usage is TRBV5-1 and J usage is TRBJ1-2; TRBD1 aligns across 11 bases. Germline CDR1 and CDR2: SGHRS and YFSETQ. The CDR3 is 15 amino acids. Losses at the gene ends were 4 bases for V and 4 bases for J; bases not matched to a gene: 6. CDR3 nucleotide sequence: TGCGCCAGCAGCCCAACCGGGACAGGGGGCTATGGCTACACCTTC. Translated: CASSPTGTGGYGYTF.

This clone is a singleton in its sample. The V and J genes are TRBV4-3 and TRBJ1-5, with a tentative D call TRBD1 (5 bases). The germline V and J ends were trimmed by 0 bases and 0 bases, with 12 bases remaining between them. There are 17 residues in the CDR3. CDR1 is LGHNA and CDR2 is YSLEER in the germline V gene. CDR3 nucleotide sequence: TGCGCCAGCAGCCAAGATTCAACAGGCTATAGCAATCAGCCCCAGCATTTT. Translating gives CASSQDSTGYSNQPQHF.